This T cell receptor (beta chain) was profiled in a study of blood T cell repertoires in COVID-19 (dated by TCRdb to about 2020). Study-level background: Collaborator samples came from the United States, Italy and Spain and covered acute and convalescent phases of COVID-19. The material from the prospective study consisted of cDNA or gDNA derived from T cells, B-cell-depleted T cells, or PBMCs. Subjects who had been exposed to COVID-19, were actively infected with it, or had recovered from it provided the deeply sampled blood TCRbeta repertoires that made up the dataset. The repertoires were made available in a free public database intended to serve as a resource for research on the immune response to SARS-CoV-2. The samples were drawn from two sources: the first 160 participants of the ongoing ImmuneRACE study, and 1,254 subjects contributed by 6 global collaborators. The sample metadata nearly always contained a de-identified subject ID, COVID-19 status, age in years and sex. Where available, HLA class I and class II types were obtained from metadata supplied by the sample provider rather than from assay-based typing. The paper's findings and limits, for the study overall: The quantity of clinical and demographic metadata differed by source and by participant and was supplied without curation.

Enrolling through a virtual design, the prospective study's participants ranged in age from roughly 18 to 95 years and lived across approximately 25 United States geographic areas. In the prospective study, cohorts were assigned on the basis of participant-reported clinical history obtained from a screening survey and a study questionnaire. For ImmuneRACE Cohort 3, a participant was defined as recovered based on two consecutive negative NP/OP PCR tests, clearance by a healthcare professional, or resolution of symptoms. Mobile phlebotomists in the prospective study collected whole blood, serum and a nasopharyngeal or oropharyngeal swab from every participant. Over a roughly two-month period, participants in the prospective study had the option of providing additional blood draws and questionnaires. Before DNA extraction, blood samples from the prospective study were shipped at room temperature or frozen.

The immunoSEQ Assay, a bias-controlled multiplex PCR, was used to amplify TCRbeta CDR3 regions from genomic DNA. As for the authors' bioinformatics: Within the assay, amplification of reference gene primers was used to estimate how many nucleated cells each sample contained. Sequence reads were collapsed and filtered to measure the absolute abundance of every unique TCRbeta CDR3 rearrangement. For each sample, productive Simpson clonality was calculated by taking the square root of Simpson's diversity index across productive rearrangements. This immuneACCESS table, as held by TCRdb, lists in-frame sequences with V and J called but not all clones. Of the missing ones, under half trace to an unresolved V gene in checked studies; the others have no known cause. V, J and clone size are taken as reported in that table, and D and trimming were inferred from the DNA itself. Across this sample there are roughly 360,000 clones, with around 87% seen only once. The ten largest clones take up 1% to 1.5% of the sample.

On this clone itself: What antigen it recognizes has not been identified. Base qualities are missing; no much larger clone stands one base away.

This sequence originates from a man aged 25 to 45 who had recovered from COVID-19. Sequenced input: PBMCs or T cells enriched from blood (not recorded which).

This receptor has the CDR3 CASSNPGRGEAFF. The bases are TGTGCCAGCAGCAATCCCGGTCGCGGTGAAGCTTTCTTT. The chain employs TRBV7-9 and TRBJ1-1, with the D gene call left open. Including the terminal cysteine and phenylalanine, the CDR3 comprises 13 residues. The kept DNA is CDR3 alone, 39 bases in frame from the first base. The V end loses 5 bases and the J end loses 7 bases, and a stretch of 14 bases separates them. For CDR1 and CDR2, the germline V gene (reference sequence) lists SEHNR and FQNEAQ.